This T cell receptor beta chain originates from a study of cytomegalovirus exposure and HLA in healthy donors. On the study more broadly: Approximately 80 million unique TCRs from HLA-typed donors were held in an early data release. Whole-study results and caveats: When analyzed later, the rates of TCR association showed variation by HLA locus, with DRB1 the most and HLA-C the fewest. An analysis was carried out later, and it reportedly showed fewer N-insertions in an Asian-associated ancestry cluster than the roughly 670-donor mean. Previously analyzed data showed that most TCR beta V segments were productive at a frequency of about 87% or about 30%.

Germline lookup yields CDR1 SNHLY and CDR2 FYNNEI. The CDR3 length is 15 residues. V lost 4 bases to trimming and J lost 1 base, with 11 bases between them. Note on this clone: What it binds is unknown.

The primer mix had 60 Vbeta and 13 Jbeta primers. Data came from immunoSEQ multiplex PCR; TCRdb stores just in-frame clones and leaves some out. This table has about 82,000 clones, around 70% appearing once. The sample was PBMCs. The genes are TRBV2 and TRBJ1-5; D remains unclear. This TCR came from a woman aged 45-60 years in good health and CMV-seropositive. The CDR3, as DNA: TGTGCCAGCAGTGGGTTTTCTATGAGCAATCAGCCCCAGCATTTT. This gives the protein CASSGFSMSNQPQHF.